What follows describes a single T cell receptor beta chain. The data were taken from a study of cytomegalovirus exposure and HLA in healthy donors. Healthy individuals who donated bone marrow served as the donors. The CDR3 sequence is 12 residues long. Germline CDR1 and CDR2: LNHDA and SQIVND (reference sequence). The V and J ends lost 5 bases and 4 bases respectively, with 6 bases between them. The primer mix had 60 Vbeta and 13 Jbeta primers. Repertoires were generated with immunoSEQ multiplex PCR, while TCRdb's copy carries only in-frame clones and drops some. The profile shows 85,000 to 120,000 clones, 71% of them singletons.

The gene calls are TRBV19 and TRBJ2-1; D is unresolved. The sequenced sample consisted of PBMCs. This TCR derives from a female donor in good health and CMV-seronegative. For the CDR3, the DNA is TGTGCCAGTAGTGCGCGGTACAATGAGCAGTTCTTC. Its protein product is CASSARYNEQFF. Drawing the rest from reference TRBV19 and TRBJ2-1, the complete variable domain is DGGITQSPKYLFRKEGQNVTLSCEQNLNHDAMYWYRQDPGQGLRLIYYSQIVNDFQKGDIAEGYSVSREKKESFPLTVTSAQKNPTAFYLCASSARYNEQFFGPGTRLTVL.